Below, one T cell receptor beta chain is given with its context. Its antigen is unknown. The sample is drawn from a study of T cell responses to AZD1222 COVID-19 vaccine. General study points: There were mostly white British donors and more females than males, and clonal diversity was possibly underestimated.

The repertoire was sequenced with immunoSEQ multiplex PCR; TCRdb's copy has only in-frame clones and lacks some. The sample shows about 30,000 clones, about 93% of them seen only once. The sequence was obtained from an adult in good health. The sequences come from peripheral blood, collected on day 0 of AZD1222 vaccination.

The DNA for the CDR3 is TGTGCCAGCAGCTTCCGTAGTGAAGCTTTCTTT. Protein: CASSFRSEAFF. The chain carries TRBV5-6 and TRBJ1-1; D call uncertain. From germline, CDR1 is SGHDT and CDR2 YYEEEE. This CDR3 comprises 11 residues. Trimming took off 2 bases at V and 7 bases at J, with 6 bases between the two ends.